This T cell receptor (beta chain) appears in the sequencing data of a study of Graves' ophthalmopathy and Graves' hyperthyroidism. Study-level results: Cross-validated, the 13-signature model showed 87.88%/81.08% sensitivity/specificity, and 80%/75% in the test set. Blood samples also showed most expanded thyroid clonotypes exceeding 0.001 frequency.

Each diagnosis was determined on the basis of clinical symptoms, serum thyroxine, TRAb, thyroid ultrasound and orbital computed tomography. The PBMCs had their origin in 7.5 to 10 ml of fresh peripheral blood. Trimming took 2 bases from V and 5 from J; bases not matched to a gene: 3. CDR1 is MNHEY and CDR2 is SVGEGT in the germline V gene. This CDR3 contains 14 residues. This clonotype came up many times. Its matching antigen is unknown. Amplification of the TCR beta CDR3 regions used RNA transcripts (as template). The first round was an RT-PCR with HTBI primers, and the second round was a multiplex PCR. TCRdb redid the calling of the multiplex PCR reads with MiXCR, one entry per CDR3 protein. In the table there are hundreds of thousands of distinct CDR3 sequences, about 20% of which are singletons.

Sequencing was performed on peripheral blood. This chain uses TRBV6-2 or TRBV6-3 with TRBJ1-3, with 7 bases aligning to TRBD1. The TCR originated in a woman under 30 with stable Graves' hyperthyroidism. Some clones in this sample may be carry-over from other donors' samples. The DNA for the CDR3 is TGTGCCAGCAGTTACCAACAGGGGCGAAACACCATATATTTT. It yields the protein CASSYQQGRNTIYF.